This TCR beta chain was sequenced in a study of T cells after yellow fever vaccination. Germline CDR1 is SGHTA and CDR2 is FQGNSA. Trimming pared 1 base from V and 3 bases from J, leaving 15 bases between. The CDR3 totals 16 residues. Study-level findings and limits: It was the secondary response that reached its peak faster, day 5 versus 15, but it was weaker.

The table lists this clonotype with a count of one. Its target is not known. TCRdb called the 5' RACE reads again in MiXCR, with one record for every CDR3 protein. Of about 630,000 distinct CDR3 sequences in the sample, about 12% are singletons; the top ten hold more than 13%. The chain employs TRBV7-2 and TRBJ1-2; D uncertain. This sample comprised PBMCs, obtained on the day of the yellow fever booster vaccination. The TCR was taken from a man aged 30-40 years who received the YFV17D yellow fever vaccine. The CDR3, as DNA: TGTGCCAGCAGCTTAGTAGGGCCCGGCCCCGACTATGGCTACACCTTC. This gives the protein CASSLVGPGPDYGYTF. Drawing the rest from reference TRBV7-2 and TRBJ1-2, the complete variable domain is GAGVSQSPSNKVTEKGKDVELRCDPISGHTALYWYRQSLGQGLEFLIYFQGNSAPDKSGLPSDRFSAERTGGSVSTLTIQRTQQEDSAVYLCASSLVGPGPDYGYTFGSGTRLTVV.